Presented here are 29 T cell receptor beta chains from one specimen sequenced in a study of control samples from healthy donors and cancer patients. This table comes from immunoSEQ multiplex PCR, and its TCRdb copy is limited to in-frame clones, with some not included. The sample records 20,000 or so clones, approximately 85% being singletons. Sample: PBMCs. Receptors were obtained from a man in his 60s with head and neck cancer.

This chain connects TRBV4-2 to TRBJ1-1; a weak D match, TRBD1 (5 bases). V was shortened by 4 bases and J by 4 bases, with 16 bases between the two germline ends. Germline CDR1 reads LGHNA; CDR2 reads YNFKEQ. The CDR3 extends over 15 amino acids. CDR3 nucleotide sequence: TGTGCCAGCAGCCGCGCCGGGACGGTGGGCACTGAAGCTTTCTTT. This codes for CASSRAGTVGTEAFF.

The rearrangement uses TRBV20-1 and TRBJ1-1; TRBD1 matches at 7 bases. With 5 bases clipped from V and 8 bases from J, the junction kept 5 bases outside the gene matches. This CDR3 is 11 amino acids long. Germline-derived CDR1 and CDR2 are DFQATT and SNEGSKA (reference sequence). The CDR3 loop is CSALNRGEAFF. The CDR3 DNA reads TGCAGTGCTTTAAACAGGGGAGAAGCTTTCTTT.

The chain has TRBV6-4 and TRBJ2-1; D possibly corresponds to TRBD1 (6 bases). Germline V CDR1 and CDR2: MRHNA, SNTAGT. The V end was cut by 6 bases, the J end by 0 bases, with 12 bases between. This CDR3 spans 15 amino acids. CDR3 protein: CASSPTGSSYNEQFF. CDR3 sequence (DNA): TGTGCCAGCAGCCCTACAGGGAGCTCCTACAATGAGCAGTTCTTC.

The CDR3: CASSLGEGTEAFF. The DNA of the CDR3 is TGCGCCAGCAGCTTGGGTGAGGGGACCGAAGCTTTCTTT. The V gene is TRBV5-1, the J gene TRBJ1-1, with D possibly matching TRBD1 (5 bases). The germline gives CDR1 SGHRS, CDR2 YFSETQ. The CDR3 runs to 13 residues. The V gene lost 0 bases and the J gene lost 8 bases, with 11 bases spanning the gap.

The V gene is TRBV30, the J gene TRBJ2-2, with D uncertain. The CDR3 contains 16 residues. Between the trimmed V and J ends, which lost 5 bases and 5 bases, there was a span of 21 bases. The germline V gene has CDR1 GTSNPN and CDR2 SVGIG (reference sequence). The chain's CDR3 is CAWGSGVDAVTGELFF. In DNA form, the CDR3 reads TGTGCCTGGGGCTCTGGTGTGGACGCGGTTACCGGGGAGCTGTTTTTT.

V and J are TRBV2 and TRBJ1-4; D is possibly TRBD1 (5 bases). CDR3 length: 12 amino acids. Germline CDR1 is SNHLY and CDR2 is FYNNEI. Deletions cut 7 bases from V and 7 bases from J, with 10 bases between. CDR3 region: CASMTAGEKLFF. The DNA for the CDR3 is TGTGCCAGCATGACAGCAGGTGAAAAACTGTTTTTT.

V is TRBV18 and J is TRBJ1-1; D gene ambiguous. This CDR3 has 12 amino acids. In germline, CDR1 is KGHSH, CDR2 LQKENI. Trimming left V 3 bases short and J 7 bases short, with 9 bases between. The CDR3 region has the DNA TGTGCCAGCTCACCGGATCTGCTTGAAGCTTTCTTT. This gives the protein CASSPDLLEAFF.

The V call is TRBV29-1, the J call TRBJ1-3, with D perhaps matching TRBD1 (6 bases). The V gene lost 3 bases and the J gene lost 3 bases, with 6 bases spanning the gap. The length of the CDR3 is 12 residues. Germline V gives CDR1 SQVTM, CDR2 ANQGSEA. CDR3 DNA: TGCAGCGTTGACAGGGGTGGAAACACCATATATTTT. Translating gives CSVDRGGNTIYF.

V gene TRBV5-5 combines with J gene TRBJ2-3; 8 bases map to TRBD1. The length of the CDR3 is 17 residues. V was clipped by 1 base and J by 1 base; unmatched bases: 8. CDR1 SGHKS and CDR2 YYEKEE come from the germline V gene (reference sequence). The CDR3 is CASSLTGRGLRTDTQYF. The CDR3 DNA is TGTGCCAGCAGCTTGACGGGCAGGGGGCTTCGCACAGATACGCAGTATTTT.

The rearrangement joins TRBV5-6 to TRBJ2-7, with TRBD1 matching 9 bases. Germline values: CDR1 SGHDT, CDR2 YYEEEE. The CDR3 has 14 residues. The V and J ends lost 2 bases and 6 bases, in that order; junction bases with no gene match: 6. The CDR3 DNA follows: TGTGCCAGCAGCTTCCGGGACAGGGTTCCCGAGCAGTACGTC. This gives the protein CASSFRDRVPEQYV.

V and J are TRBV6-5 and TRBJ2-1; tentatively, D is TRBD1 or TRBD2 (5 bases each). The CDR3 consists of 13 residues. With 8 bases removed from V and 5 bases from J, the gap between germline ends came to 13 bases. Germline CDR1 reads MNHEY; CDR2 reads SVGAGI. The DNA for the CDR3 is TGTGCCAGCGGTTGGGGGTTTAACAATGAGCAGTTCTTC. Its translation: CASGWGFNNEQFF.

The chain has TRBV27 and TRBJ1-5, with D perhaps matching TRBD1 (6 bases). Trimming stripped 6 bases from V and 4 bases from J, with 19 bases between. The germline V gene encodes CDR1 MNHEY and CDR2 SMNVEV (reference sequence). The CDR3 has 16 residues. Here the CDR3 DNA reads TGTGCCAGCAGCCCCTCTGAGGGGGATCTGAATCAGCCCCAGCATTTT. This sequence encodes CASSPSEGDLNQPQHF.

The sample holds one count of this clone. The genes are TRBV7-9 and TRBJ1-5; D unresolved. Germline V gene lookup returns CDR1 SEHNR and CDR2 FQNEAQ (reference sequence). The CDR3 is made up of 13 amino acids. The ends were cut back, 4 bases at V and 0 bases at J, with 4 bases in the middle. The CDR3 DNA follows: TGTGCCAGCAGCTCCAGTAGCAATCAGCCCCAGCATTTT. Its protein product is CASSSSSNQPQHF. Drawing the rest from reference TRBV7-9 and TRBJ1-5, the complete variable domain is DTGVSQNPRHKITKRGQNVTFRCDPISEHNRLYWYRQTLGQGPEFLTYFQNEAQLEKSRLLSDRFSAERPKGSFSTLEIQRTEQGDSAMYLCASSSSSNQPQHFGDGTRLSIL.

The chain couples TRBV18 to TRBJ2-7; 9 bases fit TRBD1. Trimming removed 1 base from V and 5 bases from J; junction bases left unmatched: 9. This CDR3 comprises 16 residues. CDR1 and CDR2 from the germline V gene are KGHSH and LQKENI. The CDR3 spells CASSPLLGTGSHEQYF. Written as DNA, the CDR3 is TGTGCCAGCTCACCACTGCTGGGGACAGGGAGCCACGAGCAGTACTTC.

The chain has TRBV19 and TRBJ2-1; 9 bases map to TRBD2. The J segment lost 3 bases and the V segment lost 6 bases, leaving 0 bases of the junction unmatched. This CDR3 spans 13 amino acids. The germline gives CDR1 LNHDA, CDR2 SQIVND (reference sequence). In nucleotides, the CDR3 is TGTGCCAGTAGGCGGGAGGGCTACAATGAGCAGTTCTTC. Translation gives CASRREGYNEQFF. Full variable domain (rest looked up from reference TRBV19 and TRBJ2-1): DGGITQSPKYLFRKEGQNVTLSCEQNLNHDAMYWYRQDPGQGLRLIYYSQIVNDFQKGDIAEGYSVSREKKESFPLTVTSAQKNPTAFYLCASRREGYNEQFFGPGTRLTVL.

The chain combines TRBV7-3 with TRBJ2-6, with D unresolved. The CDR3 length is 14 residues. With 5 bases removed from V and 0 bases from J, the gap between germline ends came to 5 bases. Germline values: CDR1 SGHTA, CDR2 FQGTGA. CDR3 coding DNA: TGTGCCAGCAGCCGGACCTCTGGGGCCAACGTCCTGACTTTC. It is translated as CASSRTSGANVLTF.

The chain recombines TRBV5-1 with TRBJ2-6; D gene uncertain. The CDR3 has 16 amino acids. Germline lookup yields CDR1 SGHRS and CDR2 YFSETQ. Trimming left V 1 base short and J 0 bases short, with 8 bases between. CDR3 residues: CASSLKTLSGANVLTF. Here the CDR3 DNA reads TGCGCCAGCAGCTTGAAGACTCTCTCTGGGGCCAACGTCCTGACTTTC.

The genes are TRBV12-3 or TRBV12-4 and TRBJ1-1; D not resolved. V was shortened by 2 bases and J by 5 bases, with 9 bases between the two germline ends. The CDR3 loop spans 13 amino acids. DNA of the CDR3: TGTGCCAGCAGTTTAATGAGGGAGACTGAAGCTTTCTTT. It translates to CASSLMRETEAFF.

This sequence joins TRBV27 and TRBJ1-1, with D hard to call. The germline V and J ends were trimmed by 8 bases and 8 bases, with 12 bases remaining between them. This CDR3 region has 11 residues. Germline V gene data show CDR1 as MNHEY and CDR2 as SMNVEV (reference sequence). CDR3: CASYTPYEAFF. In DNA, the CDR3 is TGTGCCAGCTATACCCCTTACGAAGCTTTCTTT.

CDR3 in DNA: TGTGCCAGCAGCCCATGGACAGGGGTTTCTTACAATGAGCAGTTCTTC. Protein: CASSPWTGVSYNEQFF. V is TRBV7-9 and J is TRBJ2-1; 9 bases match TRBD1. The junction had 9 bases not matched to a gene; V was cut back by 5 bases and J by 4 bases. The CDR3 runs to 16 residues. Germline V lookup: CDR1 SEHNR, CDR2 FQNEAQ (reference sequence).

CDR3 sequence (DNA): TGTGCCAGCAGCTTGGCCGGGACGAAGGGCGAGCAGTACTTC. This translates into CASSLAGTKGEQYF. J is TRBJ2-7 and V is TRBV5-4; possibly TRBD1 or TRBD2 for D (5 bases each). Trimming took off 0 bases at V and 6 bases at J, with 13 bases between the two ends. This CDR3 is built from 14 residues. Germline lookup yields CDR1 SGHNT and CDR2 YYREEE (reference sequence).

The DNA for the CDR3 is TGTGCCAGCAGTTATCTCCGGGAAAAACTGTTTTTT. Translating gives CASSYLREKLFF. This rearrangement joins TRBV6-2 or TRBV6-3 to TRBJ1-4; D call uncertain. The germline V and J ends were trimmed by 3 bases and 8 bases, with 7 bases remaining between them. Germline V CDR1 and CDR2: MNHEY, SVGEGT. The CDR3 is 12 residues long.

The chain couples TRBV7-3 to TRBJ2-2; 9 nucleotides align to TRBD1. The CDR3 loop spans 16 amino acids. The J segment lost 0 bases and the V segment lost 6 bases, leaving 5 bases of the junction unmatched. The V gene's germline CDR1 is SGHTA and CDR2 FQGTGA. The CDR3 DNA reads TGTGCCAGCAGTTTTACAGGGGGCGCGAACACCGGGGAGCTGTTTTTT. This translates into CASSFTGGANTGELFF.

This clone was detected only once. The rearrangement joins TRBV5-8 to TRBJ1-4, with TRBD1 identical over 7 bases. The CDR3 spans 16 residues. The germline gives CDR1 SGHTS, CDR2 YDEGEE. The junction had 6 bases not matched to a gene; V was cut back by 4 bases and J by 0 bases. The CDR3 DNA reads TGTGCCAGCAGCCCACGGGGACAGACAACTAATGAAAAACTGTTTTTT. This translates into CASSPRGQTTNEKLFF. Based on the CDR3 plus reference TRBV5-8 and TRBJ1-4, the full variable domain is EAGVTQSPTHLIKTRGQQATLRCSPISGHTSVYWYQQALGLGLQFLLWYDEGEERNRGNFPPRFSGRQFPNYSSELNVNALELEDSALYLCASSPRGQTTNEKLFFGSGTQLSVL.

This chain connects TRBV5-1 to TRBJ2-3; D ambiguous. CDR1 is SGHRS and CDR2 is YFSETQ in the germline V gene. The CDR3 contains 11 residues. Trimming left V 6 bases short and J 6 bases short, with 8 bases between. The CDR3 here is CASTLMDTQYF. The DNA of the CDR3 is TGCGCCAGCACCCTTATGGATACGCAGTATTTT.

This chain joins TRBV11-2 and TRBJ2-5, with D tentatively TRBD2 (6 bases). Between the trimmed V and J ends, which lost 1 base and 4 bases, there was a span of 10 bases. Germline CDR1 and CDR2: SGHAT and FQNNGV. The CDR3 is 14 amino acids. The CDR3 DNA follows: TGTGCCAGCAGCTTAGGAGTTAGCGGAGAGACCCAGTACTTC. Residues: CASSLGVSGETQYF.

The V call is TRBV15, the J call TRBJ1-5; 11 bases line up with TRBD1. The CDR3 has 15 amino acids. J lost 7 bases, V lost 3 bases, and 5 bases had no gene match. CDR1 is LNHNV, CDR2 YYDKDF, per germline (reference sequence). CDR3 in DNA: TGTGCCACCAGCAGGGGGGGGACAGGGGGACAGCCCCAGCATTTT. This translates into CATSRGGTGGQPQHF.

This clone has only one observation. The chain employs TRBV10-3 and TRBJ2-7; D remains ambiguous. V was shortened by 3 bases and J by 3 bases, with 9 bases between the two germline ends. CDR3 length equals 13 residues. Germline-derived CDR1 and CDR2 are ENHRY and SYGVKD. Here the CDR3 DNA reads TGTGCCATCAGTGACCTGGTCGGCTACGAGCAGTACGTC. Translated: CAISDLVGYEQYV.

V gene TRBV27 combines with J gene TRBJ2-1; 8 positions match TRBD1. Germline-derived CDR1 and CDR2 are MNHEY and SMNVEV (reference sequence). The CDR3 contains 13 residues. The V gene end was trimmed by 9 bases and the J gene end by 8 bases; junction bases not matched to a gene: 9. The CDR3 reads CASQTGESDEQFF. CDR3 bases: TGTGCCAGTCAGACAGGGGAAAGCGATGAGCAGTTCTTC.